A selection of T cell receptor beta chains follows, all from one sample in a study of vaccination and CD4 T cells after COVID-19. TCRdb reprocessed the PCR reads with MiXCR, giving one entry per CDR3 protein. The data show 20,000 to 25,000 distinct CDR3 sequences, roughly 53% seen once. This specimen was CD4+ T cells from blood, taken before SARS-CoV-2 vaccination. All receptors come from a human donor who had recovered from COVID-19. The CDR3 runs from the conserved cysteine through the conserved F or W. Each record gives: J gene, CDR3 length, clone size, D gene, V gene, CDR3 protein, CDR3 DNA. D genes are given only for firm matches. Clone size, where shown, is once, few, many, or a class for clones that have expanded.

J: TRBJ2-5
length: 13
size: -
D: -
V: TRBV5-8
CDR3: CASSPDPGETQYF
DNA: TGTGCCAGCAGCCCCGACCCAGGGGAGACCCAGTACTTC

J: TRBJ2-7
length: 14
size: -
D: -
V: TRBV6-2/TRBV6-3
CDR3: CASSYSGTIYEQYF
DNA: TGTGCCAGCAGTTACTCGGGGACAATCTACGAGCAGTACTTC

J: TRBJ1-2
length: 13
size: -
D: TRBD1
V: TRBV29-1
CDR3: CSVTRQGDYGYTF
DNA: TGCAGCGTTACACGACAGGGAGACTATGGCTACACCTTC

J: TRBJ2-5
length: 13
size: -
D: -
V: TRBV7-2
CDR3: CASSFVVTETQYF
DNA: TGTGCCAGCAGCTTCGTGGTTACAGAGACCCAGTACTTC

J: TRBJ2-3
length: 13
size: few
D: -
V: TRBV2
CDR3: CASNPPFTDTQYF
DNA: TGTGCCAGCAACCCTCCCTTCACAGATACGCAGTATTTT

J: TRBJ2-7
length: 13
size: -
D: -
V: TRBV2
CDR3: CASRAGSSYEQYF
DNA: TGTGCCAGCAGAGCAGGCAGCTCCTACGAGCAGTACTTC

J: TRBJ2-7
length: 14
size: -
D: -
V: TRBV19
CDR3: CASSSQWGSYEQYF
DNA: TGTGCCAGTAGTTCCCAATGGGGCTCCTACGAGCAGTACTTC

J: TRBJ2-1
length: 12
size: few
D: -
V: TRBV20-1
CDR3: CSAIDTTNEQFF
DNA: TGCAGTGCTATAGACACTACTAATGAGCAGTTCTTC

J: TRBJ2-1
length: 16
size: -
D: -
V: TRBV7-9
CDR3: CASSLETASSYNEQFF
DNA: TGTGCCAGCAGCCTTGAGACAGCGAGCTCCTACAATGAGCAGTTCTTC

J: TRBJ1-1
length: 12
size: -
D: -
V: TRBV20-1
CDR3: CSATGPNTEAFF
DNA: TGCAGTGCTACCGGGCCTAACACTGAAGCTTTCTTT

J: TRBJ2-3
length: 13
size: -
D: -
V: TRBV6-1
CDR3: CASSEIGTDTQYF
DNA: TGTGCCAGCAGTGAAATAGGCACAGATACGCAGTATTTT

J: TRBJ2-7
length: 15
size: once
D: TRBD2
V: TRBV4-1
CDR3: CASSQGLARAYEQYF
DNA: TGCGCCAGCAGCCAAGGACTAGCACGCGCCTACGAGCAGTACTTC

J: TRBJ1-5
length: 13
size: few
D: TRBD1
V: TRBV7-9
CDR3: CASSSTGVQPQHF
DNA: TGTGCCAGCAGCTCGACAGGGGTTCAGCCCCAGCATTTT

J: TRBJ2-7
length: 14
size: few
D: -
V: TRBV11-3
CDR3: CASSPGRGSYEQYF
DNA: TGTGCCAGCAGCCCCGGGAGAGGATCCTACGAGCAGTACTTC

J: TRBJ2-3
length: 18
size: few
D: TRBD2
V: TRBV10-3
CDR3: CAISSTQTSGRVRDTQYF
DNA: TGTGCCATCAGTTCAACCCAGACTAGCGGGAGGGTTAGGGATACGCAGTATTTT

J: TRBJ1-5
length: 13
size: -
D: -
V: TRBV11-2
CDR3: CASSLDQSQPQHF
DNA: TGTGCCAGCAGCTTAGATCAAAGTCAGCCCCAGCATTTT

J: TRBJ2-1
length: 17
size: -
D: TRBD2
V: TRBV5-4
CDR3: CASSPQMGTSGINEQFF
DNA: TGTGCCAGCAGCCCCCAGATGGGGACTAGCGGGATAAATGAGCAGTTCTTC

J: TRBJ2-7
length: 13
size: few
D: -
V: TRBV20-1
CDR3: CSARVMGVSEQYF
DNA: TGCAGTGCTAGAGTGATGGGAGTATCCGAGCAGTACTTC

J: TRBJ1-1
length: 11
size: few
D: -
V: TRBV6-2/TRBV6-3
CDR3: CASSMTTEAFF
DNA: TGTGCCAGCTCGATGACCACTGAAGCTTTCTTT

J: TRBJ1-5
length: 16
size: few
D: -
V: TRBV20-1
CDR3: CSARDLRGMGNQPQHF
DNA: TGCAGTGCTAGAGATCTCCGGGGGATGGGCAATCAGCCCCAGCATTTT

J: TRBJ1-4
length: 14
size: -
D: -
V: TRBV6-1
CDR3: CASSAGKVNEKLFF
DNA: TGTGCCAGCAGCGCAGGGAAAGTTAATGAAAAACTGTTTTTT

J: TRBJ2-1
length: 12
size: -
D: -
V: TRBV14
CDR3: CASSPKGVEQFF
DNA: TGTGCCAGCAGCCCGAAAGGGGTTGAGCAGTTCTTC